This T cell receptor beta chain is drawn from a study of blood T cell repertoires in COVID-19. Turning to the study itself: Italy, Spain and the United States were the sources of the convalescent and acute COVID-19 samples. Nucleic acid was either cDNA or gDNA, and it came from T cells, B-cell-depleted T cells, or PBMCs.

As processed by the authors: Reference gene primer amplification in the assay estimated nucleated cell counts. Only in-frame clones appear in the TCRdb table, and some are missing; sequencing was by immunoSEQ multiplex PCR. The V and J calls and clone size come from that table; D and trimming were worked out from the DNA. The repertoire has about 250,000 clones, roughly 85% of them found once; the top ten carry about 3%. V was shortened by 8 bases and J by 4 bases, with 9 bases between the two germline ends. Germline CDR1 LNHDA, CDR2 SQIVND (reference sequence). The CDR3 is made up of 11 amino acids.

The origin of this receptor is a woman in her twenties or thirties with active or convalescent COVID-19. This chain links TRBV19 with TRBJ2-7, with TRBD1 as a possible D gene (6 bases). Source material: peripheral blood. The CDR3 region is CASQQGYEQYF. DNA for the CDR3: TGTGCCAGTCAACAGGGTTACGAGCAGTACTTC. Full variable domain (missing parts from reference TRBV19 and TRBJ2-7): DGGITQSPKYLFRKEGQNVTLSCEQNLNHDAMYWYRQDPGQGLRLIYYSQIVNDFQKGDIAEGYSVSREKKESFPLTVTSAQKNPTAFYLCASQQGYEQYFGPGTRLTVT.